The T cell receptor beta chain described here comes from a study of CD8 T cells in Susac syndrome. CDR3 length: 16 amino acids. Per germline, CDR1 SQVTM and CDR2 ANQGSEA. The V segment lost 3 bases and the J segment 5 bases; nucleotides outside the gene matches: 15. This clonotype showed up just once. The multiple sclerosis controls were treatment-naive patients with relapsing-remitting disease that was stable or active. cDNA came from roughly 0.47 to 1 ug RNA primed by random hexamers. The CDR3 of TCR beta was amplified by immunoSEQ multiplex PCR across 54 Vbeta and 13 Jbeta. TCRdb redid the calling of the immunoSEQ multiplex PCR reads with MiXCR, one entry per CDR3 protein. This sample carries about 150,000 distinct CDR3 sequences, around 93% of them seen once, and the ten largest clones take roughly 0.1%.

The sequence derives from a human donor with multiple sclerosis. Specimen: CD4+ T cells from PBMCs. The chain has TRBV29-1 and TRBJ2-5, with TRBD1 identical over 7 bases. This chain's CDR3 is CSVEILSSQGFETQYF. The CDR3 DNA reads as TGCAGCGTTGAGATTCTGTCGTCACAGGGGTTTGAGACCCAGTACTTC.